These 13 T cell receptor beta chains share one sample of origin, sequenced in a study of blood T cell repertoires in COVID-19 (dated by TCRdb to the early 2020s). Libraries were built with the immunoSEQ multiplex PCR assay. TCRdb stores this immuneACCESS table with in-frame sequences only. Part of the clones is absent; in the studies checked, under half of the shortfall reflects unresolved V genes, and no reason is known for the rest. Present in this sample are about 100,000 clones, 70% to 90% of which were seen just once. The ten largest clones take up roughly 4.2% of the sample. Sequenced input: peripheral blood. The receptors stem from a human donor with COVID-19, enrolled during active disease. The donor label of this sample is uncertain.

The chain couples TRBV29-1 to TRBJ1-2, with TRBD1 identical over 9 bases. Germline V gives CDR1 SQVTM, CDR2 ANQGSEA. This CDR3 region has 14 residues. V lost 4 bases, J lost 5 bases, and 8 bases stayed unmatched. CDR3 nucleotide sequence: TGCAGCGTTGGGGGACAGGGCGGGATTTATGGCTACACCTTC. It codes for CSVGGQGGIYGYTF.

This chain joins TRBV11-3 and TRBJ2-5, with TRBD2 matching 14 bases. Germline-derived CDR1 and CDR2 are SGHNT and YENEEA. The CDR3 length is 16 residues. The junction had 2 bases not matched to a gene; V was cut back by 5 bases and J by 0 bases. DNA for the CDR3: TGTGCCAGCAGCCCGGGACTAGCGGGGGACCAAGAGACCCAGTACTTC. Translated, it gives CASSPGLAGDQETQYF.

This chain uses TRBV10-2 with TRBJ2-2; D is possibly TRBD2 (6 bases). Trimming shortened V by 8 bases and J by 7 bases, and 29 bases separated the two germline ends. The germline CDR1 and CDR2 sequences are WSHSY and SAAADI. This CDR3 comprises 18 residues. For the CDR3, the DNA is TGCGCCAGCGGCGGGGCGGTTTGGACTCACCAGCGGAGCGGGGAGCTGTTTTTT. This gives the protein CASGGAVWTHQRSGELFF.

The chain has TRBV11-2 and TRBJ2-1; 9 bases line up with TRBD2. CDR1 SGHAT and CDR2 FQNNGV come from the germline V gene. The J segment lost 7 bases and the V segment lost 1 base, leaving 5 bases of the junction unmatched. The CDR3 sequence is 15 residues long. This CDR3 is CASSLVAGGINEQFF. Here the CDR3 DNA reads TGTGCCAGCAGCTTAGTCGCGGGAGGGATAAATGAGCAGTTCTTC. Using reference TRBV11-2 and TRBJ2-1 for the parts outside the CDR3, the full variable domain is EAGVAQSPRYKIIEKRQSVAFWCNPISGHATLYWYQQILGQGPKLLIQFQNNGVVDDSQLPKDRFSAERLKGVDSTLKIQPAKLEDSAVYLCASSLVAGGINEQFFGPGTRLTVL.

A single count supports this clone. J is TRBJ1-3 and V is TRBV5-1, with a tentative D call TRBD1 (6 bases). The V gene's germline CDR1 is SGHRS and CDR2 YFSETQ. The CDR3 contains 16 residues. The V end was cut by 5 bases, the J end by 4 bases, with 19 bases between. The CDR3 here is CASRQFSGGRGNTIYF. Written as DNA, the CDR3 is TGCGCCAGCAGGCAATTTTCGGGGGGCAGAGGAAACACCATATATTTT.

J is TRBJ1-5 and V is TRBV7-6; a weak D match, TRBD1 (6 bases). The ends were cut back, 1 base at V and 4 bases at J, with 8 bases in the middle. Germline CDR1 reads SGHVS; CDR2 reads FNYEAQ. The CDR3 has 14 amino acids. The chain's CDR3 is CASSLGTENQPQHF. The CDR3, as DNA: TGTGCCAGCAGCTTAGGGACAGAAAATCAGCCCCAGCATTTT. The entire variable domain, with the rest obtained from reference TRBV7-6 and TRBJ1-5, is as follows: GAGVSQSPRYKVTKRGQDVALRCDPISGHVSLYWYRQALGQGPEFLTYFNYEAQQDKSGLPNDRFSAERPEGSISTLTIQRTEQRDSAMYRCASSLGTENQPQHFGDGTRLSIL.

This rearrangement joins TRBV4-1 to TRBJ1-6; D gene uncertain. The CDR3 extends over 18 amino acids. The V and J ends lost 0 bases and 0 bases respectively, with 12 bases between them. Germline CDR1 reads MGHRA; CDR2 reads YSYEKL. The DNA for the CDR3 is TGCGCCAGCAGCCAAGATGTTAGGAGAAGCTCCTATAATTCACCCCTCCACTTT. Translated, it gives CASSQDVRRSSYNSPLHF.

The chain couples TRBV7-9 to TRBJ1-4; D unresolved. Germline V gene lookup returns CDR1 SEHNR and CDR2 FQNEAQ (reference sequence). V was cut by 0 bases and J by 8 bases, with 7 bases left in between. The CDR3 runs 13 residues. CDR3 in DNA: TGTGCCAGCAGCTTAGCAGAGAGGGAAAAACTGTTTTTT. Translating it yields CASSLAEREKLFF.

The CDR3 sequence is CAWSPGFATNEKLFF. In DNA, the CDR3 is TGTGCCTGGAGCCCCGGGTTTGCAACTAATGAAAAACTGTTTTTT. The chain carries TRBV30 and TRBJ1-4, with D unclear. Trimming removed 3 bases from V and 0 bases from J, with 11 bases in between. Germline assignment: CDR1 GTSNPN and CDR2 SVGIG (reference sequence). The CDR3 covers 15 residues.

This chain links TRBV28 with TRBJ1-2; D remains unclear. V gave up 5 bases and J gave up 3 bases, with 16 bases separating them. The CDR3 is made up of 15 amino acids. Germline lookup yields CDR1 MDHEN and CDR2 SYDVKM. The CDR3 loop is CASSATTDGYYGYTF. DNA for the CDR3: TGTGCCAGCAGTGCGACGACCGACGGGTACTATGGCTACACCTTC.

The J gene is TRBJ1-2, the V gene TRBV6-4; no firm D call. This CDR3 region has 14 residues. V lost 3 bases and J 2 bases, leaving 10 bases between the germline ends. CDR1 and CDR2 from the germline V gene are MRHNA and SNTAGT. This chain's CDR3 is CASSEGPLNYGYTF. CDR3 sequence (DNA): TGTGCCAGCAGTGAGGGCCCTTTAAACTATGGCTACACCTTC.

The chain links TRBV9 to TRBJ2-7; 7 bases are shared with TRBD2. CDR3 length: 15 amino acids. Germline assignment: CDR1 SGDLS and CDR2 YYNGEE. The ends lost 0 bases at V and 4 bases at J; junction bases unmatched: 7. The CDR3 DNA follows: TGTGCCAGCAGCGTAGGTCCGGCTAGCGGATACGAGCAGTACTTC. Translated: CASSVGPASGYEQYF.

By sample share, this clone is medium-sized. Here the CDR3 reads CASSDLDRGEYGYTF. The CDR3 DNA reads TGTGCCAGCAGTGACCTGGACAGGGGCGAATATGGCTACACCTTC. The chain recombines TRBV27 with TRBJ1-2; 9 positions match TRBD1. Per germline, CDR1 MNHEY and CDR2 SMNVEV (reference sequence). This CDR3 has 15 amino acids. J gave up 5 bases and V 5 bases, and 9 bases lay outside the gene matches.